Listed here is a single TCR beta chain. V gave up 1 base and J gave up 8 bases, with 8 bases separating them. CDR1 is SEHNR, CDR2 FQNEAQ, per germline (reference sequence). The CDR3 is 12 amino acids. The authors extracted RNA and reverse transcribed it into cDNA as the sequencing template. The method was immunoSEQ multiplex PCR; TCRdb's version includes in-frame clones alone and lacks a portion of them. This table holds roughly 110,000 clones, 56% found once. This sample stems from a study of CD8+ T cells in alopecia areata. The treatment: oral pan-JAK inhibitor, 5-10 mg twice daily. The chain recombines TRBV7-9 with TRBJ1-1; the D is unclear. The receptor was isolated from a human donor with alopecia areata. Sequenced material: CD4+ T cells sorted from blood, taken at week 24, from a patient treated with tofacitinib. CDR3 DNA sequence: TGTGCCAGCAGCTTAGATTTGGGGGAAGCTTTCTTT. Its protein product is CASSLDLGEAFF.